Below are 12 T cell receptor beta chains sequenced from a single sample in a study of control samples from healthy donors and cancer patients. Repertoires were generated with immunoSEQ multiplex PCR, while TCRdb's copy carries only in-frame clones and drops some. This table holds over 200,000 clones, roughly 87% found once. Sample: PBMCs. Source of these receptors: an older woman with lung cancer.

The chain uses TRBV6-6 and TRBJ1-4; D gene ambiguous. CDR3 size: 15 residues. Trimming stripped 0 bases from V and 5 bases from J, with 10 bases between. Per germline, CDR1 MNHNY and CDR2 SVGAGI (reference sequence). The CDR3 loop reads CASSYSKVPNEKLFF. CDR3 nucleotide sequence: TGTGCCAGCAGTTACTCGAAGGTCCCAAATGAAAAACTGTTTTTT.

This chain links TRBV3-1 (or the pseudogene TRBV3-2) with TRBJ2-1; possible D gene TRBD2, 5 bases. This CDR3 is built from 15 residues. V shed 0 bases and J shed 6 bases, with 12 bases lying between them. Germline CDR1 and CDR2: LGHDT and YNNKEL (reference sequence). Written as DNA, the CDR3 is TGTGCCAGCAGCCAAGACTGGGGAGCGGTCAATGAGCAGTTCTTC. Residues: CASSQDWGAVNEQFF.

V gene TRBV7-3 combines with J gene TRBJ2-5; D is tentatively TRBD1 or TRBD2 (5 bases each). CDR1 and CDR2 from the germline V gene are SGHTA and FQGTGA. V was cut by 2 bases and J by 5 bases, with 15 bases left in between. The CDR3 spans 15 residues. CDR3 protein: CASSLGTARRETQYF. Here the CDR3 DNA reads TGTGCCAGCAGCTTAGGGACGGCTAGGAGGGAGACCCAGTACTTC.

V and J are TRBV7-3 and TRBJ2-3, with D possibly matching TRBD2 (5 bases). V lost 4 bases, J lost 2 bases, and 10 bases lay in between. The germline gives CDR1 SGHTA, CDR2 FQGTGA. The CDR3 has 14 residues. CDR3 residues: CASSSTGITDTQYF. DNA of the CDR3: TGTGCCAGCAGCTCGACCGGGATCACAGATACGCAGTATTTT.

The J gene is TRBJ2-3, the V gene TRBV19; TRBD2 agrees at 8 bases. From germline, CDR1 is LNHDA and CDR2 SQIVND (reference sequence). With V trimmed by 6 bases and J by 5 bases, 10 bases remained unmatched. The CDR3 contains 15 residues. CDR3 sequence (DNA): TGTGCCAGTAGGACCTCGGGACTAGGGAGAGATACGCAGTATTTT. Its translation is CASRTSGLGRDTQYF. The whole variable domain, remainder taken from reference TRBV19 and TRBJ2-3, is DGGITQSPKYLFRKEGQNVTLSCEQNLNHDAMYWYRQDPGQGLRLIYYSQIVNDFQKGDIAEGYSVSREKKESFPLTVTSAQKNPTAFYLCASRTSGLGRDTQYFGPGTRLTVL.

The chain recombines TRBV2 with TRBJ1-2, with a possible D match to TRBD1 (5 bases). The V end lost 1 base, the J end lost 8 bases, and 11 bases lay between the germline ends. The length of the CDR3 is 13 residues. Germline loops: CDR1 SNHLY, CDR2 FYNNEI. The CDR3: CASSEEVRGGYTF. The CDR3, as DNA: TGTGCCAGCAGTGAAGAGGTACGGGGCGGCTACACCTTC. The full variable domain, in which reference TRBV2 and TRBJ1-2 provide the parts outside the CDR3, is EPEVTQTPSHQVTQMGQEVILRCVPISNHLYFYWYRQILGQKVEFLVSFYNNEISEKSEIFDDQFSVERPDGSNFTLKIRSTKLEDSAMYFCASSEEVRGGYTFGSGTRLTVV.

The gene calls are TRBV28 and TRBJ2-1; no reliable D call. Germline values: CDR1 MDHEN, CDR2 SYDVKM. Trimming stripped 7 bases from V and 9 bases from J, with 16 bases between. CDR3 size: 13 residues. The CDR3 sequence is CASTLRGKGEQFF. CDR3 DNA: TGTGCCAGCACCCTTCGAGGAAAGGGTGAGCAGTTCTTC.

The V gene is TRBV12-3 or TRBV12-4, the J gene TRBJ1-2, with unresolved D. Trimming removed 7 bases at V and 5 bases at J, with 14 bases between. CDR3 length: 13 amino acids. The CDR3 DNA follows: TGTGCCAGCACCCCCTACAGAGGTTATGGCTACACCTTC. Translating gives CASTPYRGYGYTF.

The V call is TRBV4-2, the J call TRBJ2-5, with 9 bases lining up with TRBD1. After removal of 1 base from V and 4 bases from J, the junction contained 7 bases not matched to a gene. The CDR3 length is 16 residues. From germline, CDR1 is LGHNA and CDR2 YNFKEQ. CDR3 amino acids: CASSQGEGTGRETQYF. The CDR3 coding sequence is TGTGCCAGCAGCCAAGGAGAGGGGACAGGGCGAGAGACCCAGTACTTC.

The chain carries TRBV27 and TRBJ1-4, with D perhaps TRBD1 (6 bases). The CDR3 is made up of 14 amino acids. The germline CDR1 and CDR2 sequences are MNHEY and SMNVEV (reference sequence). V lost 2 bases to trimming and J lost 6 bases, with 10 bases between them. This CDR3 is CASSLRAGDEKLFF. CDR3 sequence (DNA): TGTGCCAGCAGTTTAAGGGCAGGGGATGAAAAACTGTTTTTT.

The chain joins TRBV7-7 to TRBJ2-5; 9 bases agree with TRBD2. Trimming removed 1 base from V and 1 base from J; junction bases left unmatched: 1. The CDR3 is made up of 15 amino acids. CDR1 and CDR2 (germline): SSHAT, FNYEAQ (reference sequence). The CDR3 is CASSLVAGAQETQYF. As DNA, the CDR3 is TGTGCCAGCAGCTTAGTAGCGGGAGCCCAAGAGACCCAGTACTTC.

This clone was detected only once. V and J are TRBV5-1 and TRBJ2-2; TRBD1 might be the D (6 bases). The CDR3 runs to 16 residues. Germline-derived CDR1 and CDR2 are SGHRS and YFSETQ. With 0 bases removed from V and 1 base from J, the gap between germline ends came to 10 bases. CDR3 DNA sequence: TGCGCCAGCAGCTTGGCGGGACAACTGAACACCGGGGAGCTGTTTTTT. Translation: CASSLAGQLNTGELFF.